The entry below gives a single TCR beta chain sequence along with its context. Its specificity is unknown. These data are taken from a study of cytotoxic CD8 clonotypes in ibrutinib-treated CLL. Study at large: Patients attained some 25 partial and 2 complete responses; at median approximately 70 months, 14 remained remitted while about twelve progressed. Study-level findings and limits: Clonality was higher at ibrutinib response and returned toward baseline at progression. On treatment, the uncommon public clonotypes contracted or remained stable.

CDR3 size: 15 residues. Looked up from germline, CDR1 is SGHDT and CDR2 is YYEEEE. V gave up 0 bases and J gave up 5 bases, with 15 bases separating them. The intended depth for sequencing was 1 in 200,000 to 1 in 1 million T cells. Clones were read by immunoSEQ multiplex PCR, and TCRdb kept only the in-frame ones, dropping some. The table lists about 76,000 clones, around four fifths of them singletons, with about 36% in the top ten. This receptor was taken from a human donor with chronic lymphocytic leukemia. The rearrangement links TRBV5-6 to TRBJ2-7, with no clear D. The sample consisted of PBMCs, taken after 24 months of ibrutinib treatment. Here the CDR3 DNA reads TGTGCCAGCAGCTTGGCAGGCCCCCTGGCACACGAGCAGTACTTC. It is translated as CASSLAGPLAHEQYF.